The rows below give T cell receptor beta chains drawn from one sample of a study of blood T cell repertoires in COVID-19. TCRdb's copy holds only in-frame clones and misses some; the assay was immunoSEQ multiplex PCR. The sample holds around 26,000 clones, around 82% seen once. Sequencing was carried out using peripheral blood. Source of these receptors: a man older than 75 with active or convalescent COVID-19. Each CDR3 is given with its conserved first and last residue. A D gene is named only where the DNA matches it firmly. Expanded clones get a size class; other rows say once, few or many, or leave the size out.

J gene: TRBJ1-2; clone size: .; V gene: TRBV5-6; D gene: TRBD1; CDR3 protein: CASSLGQIYGYTF; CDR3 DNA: TGTGCCAGCAGCCTGGGACAGATCTATGGCTACACCTTC
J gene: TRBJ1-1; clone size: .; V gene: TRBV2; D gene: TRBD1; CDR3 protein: CASSGQGPEAFF; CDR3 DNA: TGTGCCAGCAGCGGACAGGGCCCTGAAGCTTTCTTT
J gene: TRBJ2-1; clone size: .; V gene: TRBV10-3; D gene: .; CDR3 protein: CAISESKGGTEQFF; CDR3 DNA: TGTGCCATCAGTGAGTCGAAAGGCGGTACTGAGCAGTTCTTC
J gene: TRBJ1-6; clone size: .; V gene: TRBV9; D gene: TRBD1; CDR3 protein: CASSPNTGGEVSPLHF; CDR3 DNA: TGTGCCAGCAGCCCGAATACAGGGGGCGAAGTGTCACCCCTCCACTTT
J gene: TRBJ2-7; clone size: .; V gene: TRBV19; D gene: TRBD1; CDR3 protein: CASSIRTGNLGYEQYF; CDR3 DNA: TGTGCCAGTAGTATTCGGACAGGCAACTTAGGGTACGAGCAGTACTTC
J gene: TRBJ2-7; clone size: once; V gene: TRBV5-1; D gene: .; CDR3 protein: CASSLIQGEQYF; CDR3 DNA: TGCGCCAGCAGCTTGATACAGGGAGAGCAGTACTTC
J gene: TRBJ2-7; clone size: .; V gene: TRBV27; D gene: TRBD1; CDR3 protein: CASSRDRGQFEQYF; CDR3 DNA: TGTGCCAGCAGTCGGGACAGGGGGCAGTTCGAGCAGTACTTC
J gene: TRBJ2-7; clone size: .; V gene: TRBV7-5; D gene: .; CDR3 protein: CARRPDEQYF; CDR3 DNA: TGTGCCAGAAGACCAGACGAGCAGTACTTC
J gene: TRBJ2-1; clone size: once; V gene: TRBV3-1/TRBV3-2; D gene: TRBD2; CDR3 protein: CASSQTSGGGNEQFF; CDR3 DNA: TGTGCCAGCAGCCAGACTAGCGGAGGGGGCAATGAGCAGTTCTTC
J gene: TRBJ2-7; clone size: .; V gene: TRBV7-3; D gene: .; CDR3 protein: CASSPDFSYEQYF; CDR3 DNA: TGTGCCAGCAGCCCGGACTTCTCCTACGAGCAGTACTTC
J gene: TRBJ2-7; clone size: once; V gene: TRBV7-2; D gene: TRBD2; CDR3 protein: CASSILAGGSYEQYF; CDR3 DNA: TGTGCCAGCAGCATACTAGCGGGGGGATCCTACGAGCAGTACTTC
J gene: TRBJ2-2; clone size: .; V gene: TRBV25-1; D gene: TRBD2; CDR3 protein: CASSDWAGDGTGELFF; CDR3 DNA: TGTGCCAGCAGTGATTGGGCGGGGGACGGCACCGGGGAGCTGTTTTTT
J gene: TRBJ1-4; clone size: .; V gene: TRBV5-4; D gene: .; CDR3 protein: CASSLGAGLNEKLFF; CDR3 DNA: TGTGCCAGCAGCTTGGGGGCGGGGCTCAATGAAAAACTGTTTTTT
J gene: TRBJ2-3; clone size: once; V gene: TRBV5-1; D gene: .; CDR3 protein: CASSLISTDTQYF; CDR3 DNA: TGCGCCAGCAGCTTGATATCCACAGATACGCAGTATTTT
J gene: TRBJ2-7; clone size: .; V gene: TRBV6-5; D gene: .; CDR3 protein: CASSYSTGNYEQYF; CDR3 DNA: TGTGCCAGCAGTTACTCTACAGGGAACTACGAGCAGTACTTC
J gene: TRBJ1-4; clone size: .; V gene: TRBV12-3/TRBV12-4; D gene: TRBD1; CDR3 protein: CASRGQGGEKLFF; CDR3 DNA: TGTGCCAGCAGAGGACAGGGAGGTGAAAAACTGTTTTTT
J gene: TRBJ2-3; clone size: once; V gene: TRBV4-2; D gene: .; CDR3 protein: CASSQDWSRVRADTQYF; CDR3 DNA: TGTGCCAGCAGCCAAGATTGGTCGAGGGTCCGCGCAGATACGCAGTATTTT
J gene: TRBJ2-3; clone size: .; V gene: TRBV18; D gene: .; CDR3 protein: CASSPRGRASTDTQYF; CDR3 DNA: TGTGCCAGCTCACCGCGCGGCAGGGCAAGCACAGATACGCAGTATTTT
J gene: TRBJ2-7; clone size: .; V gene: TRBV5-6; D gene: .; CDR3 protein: CASSLAGHDVYEQYF; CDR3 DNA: TGTGCCAGCAGCTTGGCAGGACATGACGTCTACGAGCAGTACTTC
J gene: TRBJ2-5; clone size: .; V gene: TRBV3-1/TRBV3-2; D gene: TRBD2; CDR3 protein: CASSLRASGSQETQYF; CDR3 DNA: TGTGCCAGCAGCCTGCGGGCTAGCGGCAGTCAAGAGACCCAGTACTTC
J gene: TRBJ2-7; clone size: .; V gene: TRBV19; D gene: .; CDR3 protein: CASRKQWRGSYEQYF; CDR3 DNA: TGTGCCAGTAGAAAACAATGGAGGGGATCCTACGAGCAGTACTTC
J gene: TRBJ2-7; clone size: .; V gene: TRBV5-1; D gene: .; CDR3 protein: CASSLSSGGAYRYEQYF; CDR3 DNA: TGCGCCAGCAGCTTGAGTTCTGGGGGCGCGTATCGGTACGAGCAGTACTTC
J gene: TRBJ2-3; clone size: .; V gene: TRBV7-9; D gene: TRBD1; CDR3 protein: CASSTGGGVYGTDTQYF; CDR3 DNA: TGTGCCAGCAGCACAGGGGGAGGCGTCTATGGCACAGATACGCAGTATTTT
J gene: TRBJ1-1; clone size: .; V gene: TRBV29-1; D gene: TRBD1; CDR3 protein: CSGGQGGAEAFF; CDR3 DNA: TGCAGCGGCGGACAGGGCGGCGCTGAAGCTTTCTTT
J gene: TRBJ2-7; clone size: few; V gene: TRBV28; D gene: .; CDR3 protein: CASTQVGSGYEQYF; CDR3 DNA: TGTGCCAGCACCCAGGTTGGAAGCGGCTACGAGCAGTACTTC
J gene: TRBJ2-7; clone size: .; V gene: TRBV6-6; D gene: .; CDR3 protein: CASSYPTGLSYEQYF; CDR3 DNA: TGTGCCAGCAGTTACCCTACAGGGCTCTCCTACGAGCAGTACTTC
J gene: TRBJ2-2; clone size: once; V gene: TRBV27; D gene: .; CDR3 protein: CASSPGLSTGELFF; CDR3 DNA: TGTGCCAGCAGTCCGGGACTGTCAACCGGGGAGCTGTTTTTT
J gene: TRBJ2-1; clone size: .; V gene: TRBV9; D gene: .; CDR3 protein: CASSSSGGDSLYNEQFF; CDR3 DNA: TGTGCCAGCAGCTCCAGTGGCGGAGACAGCCTCTACAATGAGCAGTTCTTC
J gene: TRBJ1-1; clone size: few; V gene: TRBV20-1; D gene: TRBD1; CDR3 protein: CSASQGAGDTEAFF; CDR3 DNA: TGCAGTGCTAGTCAGGGGGCAGGGGACACTGAAGCTTTCTTT